This T cell receptor (beta chain) was profiled in a study of blood T cell repertoires in COVID-19. Note on this clone: Other DNA sequences in this sample translate to the same CDR3.

The germline CDR1 and CDR2 sequences are KGHSH and LQKENI. The CDR3 sequence is 12 residues long. The V and J ends lost 2 bases and 5 bases respectively, with 4 bases between them. TCRdb's copy holds only in-frame clones and misses some; the assay was immunoSEQ multiplex PCR. The data show about 500,000 clones, 85% to 90% seen once. The V gene is TRBV18, the J gene TRBJ2-1; D call uncertain. This sequence originates from a young man with COVID-19, enrolled during active disease. The source material was peripheral blood. CDR3 sequence (DNA): TGTGCCAGCTCACCATATAACAATGAGCAGTTCTTC. Its translation: CASSPYNNEQFF. Based on the CDR3 plus reference TRBV18 and TRBJ2-1, the full variable domain is NAGVMQNPRHLVRRRGQEARLRCSPMKGHSHVYWYRQLPEEGLKFMVYLQKENIIDESGMPKERFSAEFPKEGPSILRIQQVVRGDSAAYFCASSPYNNEQFFGPGTRLTVL.